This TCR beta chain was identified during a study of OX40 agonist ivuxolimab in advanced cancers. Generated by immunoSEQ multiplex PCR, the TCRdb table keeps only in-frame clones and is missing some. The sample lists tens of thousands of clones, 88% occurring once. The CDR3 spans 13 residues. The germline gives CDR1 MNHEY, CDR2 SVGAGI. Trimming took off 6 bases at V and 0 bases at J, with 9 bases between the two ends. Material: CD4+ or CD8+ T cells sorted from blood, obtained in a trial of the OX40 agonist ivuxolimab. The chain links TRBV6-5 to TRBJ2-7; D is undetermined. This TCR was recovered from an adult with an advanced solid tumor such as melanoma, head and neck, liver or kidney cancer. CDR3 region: CASSEAYSYEQYF. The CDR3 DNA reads TGTGCCAGCAGCGAGGCGTACTCCTACGAGCAGTACTTC.